This T cell receptor beta chain stems from a study of blood T cells in healthy people across ages. With regard to this clonotype: As yet, its antigen is unknown. A read error may produce the germline difference seen at one junction end.

Study outcomes and limitations: TCR beta diversity, measured per million T cells, fell in a roughly linear way with age. The study could not conclusively compare naive and antigen-experienced cells, given its unsorted PBMCs.

A J-beta primer mix and a sample-barcoded 5' primer were used in a second PCR of roughly 7 to 12 cycles. Using its own MiXCR run on the 5' RACE reads, TCRdb lists one record per CDR3 protein. The data show roughly 2 million distinct CDR3 sequences, less than 50% seen once. Sequencing was done on a sample of blood. This receptor was identified in a woman in her thirties or forties in good health.

The CDR3 nucleotides read TGCGCCGGCAGCCCGCAGTTGGGCCAAGGGACTAGCGGGGGGAGCTCCTACGAGCAGTACTTC. Its translation: CAGSPQLGQGTSGGSSYEQYF. The chain uses TRBV5-1 and TRBJ2-7, with TRBD2 matching over 15 bases. Germline V lookup: CDR1 SGHRS, CDR2 YFSETQ. The CDR3 has 21 amino acids.